The T cell receptor (beta chain) under discussion was sequenced for a study of CD8 T cells in Susac syndrome (dated by TCRdb to 2018 to 2020). Regarding the complete study: The study used repertoire sequencing to test whether antigen drove CD8+ T cell activation and differentiation in Susac syndrome.

Broader findings and caveats from the paper: The number of individuals in the TCR sequencing and HLA analysis was recognized as being relatively small.

Peripheral blood CD8+ and CD4+ T cells from healthy donors, Susac syndrome patients and multiple sclerosis patients were profiled by high-throughput TCR beta sequencing. Treatment-naive patients with stable or active relapsing-remitting disease fulfilling revised McDonald criteria were used as multiple sclerosis controls. Bulk CD8+ and CD4+ T cells were purified by magnetic negative isolation, whereas CD8+ TEMRA cells were enriched by FACS. Blood was collected in EDTA tubes and processed within 24 hours, with PBMCs isolated through density gradient centrifugation. PBMCs intended for TCR sequencing were frozen in liquid nitrogen and were later thawed in a 37 degrees C water bath. Purity of sorted or isolated CD4+, CD8+ and CD8+ TEMRA cells was at least 90%. RNA was extracted using the RNeasy kit, and roughly 0.45 to 1 ug of the RNA was reverse transcribed with random hexamers. The immunoSEQ multiplex PCR assay, which covers 54 Vbeta and 13 Jbeta segments, was used to amplify TCR beta CDR3 regions. To correct PCR amplification bias, a synthetic template baseline was used for both primer optimization and computational correction. In the paper's pipeline: Reads were annotated to V, D and J genes per IMGT and analyzed with immunoSEQ Analyzer, keeping only productive sequences. Clonality was computed as one minus Shannon entropy normalized by log2 of the number of productive unique sequences. For each patient and control, public and private clones were evaluated within the 100 most prevalent clones. Clones were defined as Susac-specific if absent from the healthy and MS cohorts, from under 1,200 published viral clones and from other ImmuneACCESS disease sequences. TCRdb took the public reads, trimmed them with fastp at Q25, ran MiXCR for clone calling and kept in-frame beta chains. For every CDR3 protein sequence, its rows merge into one entry that carries the most common genes and DNA. The V and J calls follow TCRdb's processing rather than the paper's. The sample includes about 130,000 distinct CDR3 sequences, with about 95% observed a single time. The top ten hold 0.095% to 0.15% of the sample.

Unmatched junction bases come to 1, with V trimmed by 5 bases and J by 3 bases. For CDR1 and CDR2, the germline V gene lists SGHTA and FQGNSA. Counted from cysteine to phenylalanine, this CDR3 has 14 amino acids. This entry keeps only the CDR3 DNA: 42 bases, framed from base 1. Points on this clonotype: Its antigen is not yet known. No much larger clone exists at a distance of one base, and base qualities are not known.

The sequencing input was CD4+ T cells from PBMCs. The source is a human donor with multiple sclerosis. Here the chain combines TRBV7-2 and TRBJ2-7; 13 middle bases align to TRBD2. In nucleotides, the sequence is TGTGCCAGCAGCAGGACTAGCGGGAGCTACGAGCAGTACTTC. This yields the protein CASSRTSGSYEQYF. Supplemented by the reference TRBV7-2 and TRBJ2-7 proteins around the CDR3, the complete variable domain is GAGVSQSPSNKVTEKGKDVELRCDPISGHTALYWYRQSLGQGLEFLIYFQGNSAPDKSGLPSDRFSAERTGGSVSTLTIQRTQQEDSAVYLCASSRTSGSYEQYFGPGTRLTVT.